This is a list of T cell receptor beta chains from one sample in a study of cytomegalovirus exposure and HLA in healthy donors. The data were produced by immunoSEQ multiplex PCR, yet TCRdb's version contains in-frame clones alone and is incomplete. The repertoire includes about 220,000 clones, over 65% of them detected once, and 0.63% sits in the top ten. The sequencing input was PBMCs. The source is a young man in good health and CMV-seronegative. CDR3s leave out the opening cysteine and the closing phenylalanine or tryptophan.

>17|TRBV29-1
SVAAFRGETGQGWTEAF
>14|TRBV7-3
ASSTNRVANTGELF
>13|TRBV5-5
ASSSGQGINTEAF
>12|TRBV10-3
AISELRLSNEQF
>13|TRBV6-5
ASSFGGSSYNEQF
>10|TRBV5-6
ASSLGSGPLH
>13|TRBV10-3
AISDRDKPLGEQY
>12|TRBV9
ASSPDLVTGQAF
>11|TRBV6-5
ASRAGTTYGYT
>13|TRBV5-4
ASSSQRGDSYEQY
>11|TRBV27
ASTLTTGTGWF
>15|TRBV30
AWSVPFGGRSGDTQY
>10|TRBV7-9
ASSLGGEKLF
>13|TRBV6-5
ASSYAGNPTDTQY
>13|TRBV29-1
SVDIAGGSYNEQF
>13|TRBV28
ASSLLGTGAYEQY
>12|TRBV5-5
ASNPKTGDYGYT
>12|TRBV4-1
ASSQVGASTEAF
>11|TRBV27
ASSVQGGQPQH
>13|TRBV19
ASRPPGGLNTEAF
>13|TRBV10-2
ASSDWRGANYGYT
>11|TRBV7-2
ASSFSQGTEAF
>11|TRBV5-1
ASSVTGLDEQY
>14|TRBV5-1
ASSRGGSPLNYGYT
>12|TRBV10-3
AISAPDRVYGYT
>9|TRBV7-8
ASSSAELQY
>13|TRBV10-3
AISESTGANEKLF
>13|TRBV5-1
ASSLWAAKEETQY
>12|TRBV5-1
ASSLGDRGSEQY
>12|TRBV6-1
ASRTGTGNQPQH
>12|TRBV7-9
ASSRIIGEGGYT
>12|TRBV11-2
ASSLSTGGTEAF
>12|TRBV29-1
SVGLGQGTDTQY
>12|TRBV5-5
ASSPTAANYGYT
>13|TRBV1
TSRPGNWGNQPQH
>13|TRBV6-5
ASSWLAGVGNEQF
>10|TRBV9
ASSVYTDTQY
>12|TRBV28
ASGWVGGSYEQY
>13|TRBV14
ASSPRTGDIGGYT
>11|TRBV6-5
ASIKPGGYGYT
>13|TRBV7-9
ASSQISILGEKLF
>12|TRBV6-5
ASSLRGSTDTQY
>12|TRBV5-4
ASSLDGLPYGYT
>15|TRBV28
ASSPSISGRGQETQY
>14|TRBV5-1
ASSSRQGRSNYGYT